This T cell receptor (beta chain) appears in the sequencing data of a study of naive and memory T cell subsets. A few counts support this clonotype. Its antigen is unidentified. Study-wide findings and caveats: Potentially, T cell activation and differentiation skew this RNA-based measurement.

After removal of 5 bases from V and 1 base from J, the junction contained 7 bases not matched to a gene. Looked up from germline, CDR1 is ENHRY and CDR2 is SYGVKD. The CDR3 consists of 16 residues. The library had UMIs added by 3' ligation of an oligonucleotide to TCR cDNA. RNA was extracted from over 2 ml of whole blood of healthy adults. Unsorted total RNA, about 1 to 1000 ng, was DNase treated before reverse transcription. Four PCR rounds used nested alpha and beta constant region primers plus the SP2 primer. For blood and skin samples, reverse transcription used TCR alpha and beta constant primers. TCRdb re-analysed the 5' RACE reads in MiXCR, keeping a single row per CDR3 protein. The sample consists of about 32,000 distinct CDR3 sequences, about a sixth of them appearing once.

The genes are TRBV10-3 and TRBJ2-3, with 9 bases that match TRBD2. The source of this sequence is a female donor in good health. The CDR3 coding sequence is TGTGCCATCAGTCAAAGTAGCGGGGGACGCACAGATACGCAGTATTTT. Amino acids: CAISQSSGGRTDTQYF.